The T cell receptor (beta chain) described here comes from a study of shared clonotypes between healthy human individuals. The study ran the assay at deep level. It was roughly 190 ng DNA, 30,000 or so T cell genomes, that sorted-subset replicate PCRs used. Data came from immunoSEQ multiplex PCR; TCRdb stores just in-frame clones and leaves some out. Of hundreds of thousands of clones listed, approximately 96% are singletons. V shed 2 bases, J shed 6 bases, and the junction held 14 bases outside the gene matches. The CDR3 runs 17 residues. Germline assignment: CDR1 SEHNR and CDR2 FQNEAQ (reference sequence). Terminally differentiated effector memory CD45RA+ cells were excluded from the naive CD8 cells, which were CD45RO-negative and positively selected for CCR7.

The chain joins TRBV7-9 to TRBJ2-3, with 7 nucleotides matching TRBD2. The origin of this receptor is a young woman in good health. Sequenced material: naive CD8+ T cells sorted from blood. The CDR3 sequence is CASSLFGTTFWEDTQYF. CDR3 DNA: TGTGCCAGCAGCTTATTTGGGACTACGTTTTGGGAGGATACGCAGTATTTT.